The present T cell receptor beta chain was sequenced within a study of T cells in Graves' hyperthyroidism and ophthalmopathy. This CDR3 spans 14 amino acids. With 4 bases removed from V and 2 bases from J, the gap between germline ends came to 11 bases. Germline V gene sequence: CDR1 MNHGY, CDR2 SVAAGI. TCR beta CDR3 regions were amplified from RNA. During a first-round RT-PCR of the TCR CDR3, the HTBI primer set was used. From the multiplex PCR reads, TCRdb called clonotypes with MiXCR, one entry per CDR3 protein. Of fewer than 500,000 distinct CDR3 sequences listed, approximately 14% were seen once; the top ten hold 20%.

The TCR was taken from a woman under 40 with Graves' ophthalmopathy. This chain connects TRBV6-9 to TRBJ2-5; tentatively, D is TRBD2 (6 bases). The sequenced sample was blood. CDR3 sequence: CASSLFGGQETQYF. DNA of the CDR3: TGTGCCAGCAGTTTATTTGGGGGGCAAGAGACCCAGTACTTC.